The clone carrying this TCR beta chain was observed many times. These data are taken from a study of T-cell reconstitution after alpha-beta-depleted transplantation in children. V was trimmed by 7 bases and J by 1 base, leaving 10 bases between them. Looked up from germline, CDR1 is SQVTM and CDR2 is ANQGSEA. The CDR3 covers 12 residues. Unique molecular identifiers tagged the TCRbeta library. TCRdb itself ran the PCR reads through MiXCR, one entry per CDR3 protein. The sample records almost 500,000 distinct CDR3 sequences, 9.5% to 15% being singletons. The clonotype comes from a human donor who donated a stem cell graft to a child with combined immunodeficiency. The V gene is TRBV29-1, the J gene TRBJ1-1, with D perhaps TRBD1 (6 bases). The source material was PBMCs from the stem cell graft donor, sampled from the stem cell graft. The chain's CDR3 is CSAGTRNTEAFF. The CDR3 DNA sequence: TGCAGCGCCGGGACAAGGAACACTGAAGCTTTCTTT.